This is a list of T cell receptor beta chains from one sample in a study of blood T cell repertoires in COVID-19. This table comes from immunoSEQ multiplex PCR, and its TCRdb copy is limited to in-frame clones, with some not included. The sample holds about 170,000 clones, over 90% seen once. Sequenced: peripheral blood. These receptors were taken from a man aged 50 to 59 with acute or convalescent COVID-19. CDR3s include the opening cysteine and the closing phenylalanine or tryptophan. A D gene is named only where the DNA matches it firmly. Only some rows state a clone size, as once, few, many or a class for expanded clones.

V	size	J	D	CDR3	DNA
TRBV15	NA	TRBJ2-3	NA	CATSTPSGSTDTQYF	TGTGCCACCAGCACTCCCAGCGGGAGCACAGATACGCAGTATTTT
TRBV12-3/TRBV12-4	NA	TRBJ1-4	NA	CASSSREKLFF	TGTGCCAGCAGTTCGAGAGAAAAACTGTTTTTT
TRBV3-1/TRBV3-2	NA	TRBJ1-1	NA	CASSQDLLALEAFF	TGTGCCAGCAGCCAAGACCTCCTAGCTCTTGAAGCTTTCTTT
TRBV27	NA	TRBJ2-4	NA	CASSEPGAKNIQYF	TGTGCCAGCAGTGAACCAGGGGCCAAAAACATTCAGTACTTC
TRBV5-5	NA	TRBJ2-2	NA	CASSLEPADSTGELFF	TGTGCCAGCAGCTTGGAGCCAGCGGATAGCACCGGGGAGCTGTTTTTT
TRBV7-2	NA	TRBJ1-1	NA	CASSLHGTEAFF	TGTGCCAGCAGCTTGCACGGGACTGAAGCTTTCTTT
TRBV6-5	NA	TRBJ1-1	TRBD1	CASSRGQGGEAFF	TGTGCCAGCAGCCGTGGACAGGGCGGTGAAGCTTTCTTT
TRBV28	few	TRBJ1-2	NA	CASNEATLGLYGYTF	TGTGCCTCGAATGAGGCGACCCTAGGTCTCTATGGCTACACCTTC
TRBV12-2	NA	TRBJ2-2	NA	CASRTQTGIAGGPYSGELFF	TGTGCAAGTCGCACACAGACCGGGATAGCGGGGGGGCCTTACTCCGGGGAGCTGTTTTTT
TRBV9	NA	TRBJ2-1	NA	CASSVETGNNEQFF	TGTGCCAGCAGCGTAGAAACAGGAAACAATGAGCAGTTCTTC
TRBV9	NA	TRBJ2-6	NA	CASSVPVQTGANVLTF	TGTGCCAGCAGCGTCCCAGTTCAAACTGGGGCCAACGTCCTGACTTTC
TRBV25-1	NA	TRBJ1-5	TRBD1	CASRRQGENQPQHF	TGTGCCAGCAGACGACAGGGTGAAAATCAGCCCCAGCATTTT
TRBV18	NA	TRBJ2-2	TRBD2	CASSPTLAGLNTGELFF	TGTGCCAGCTCACCTACGCTAGCGGGGTTGAACACCGGGGAGCTGTTTTTT
TRBV10-3	NA	TRBJ1-4	NA	CAIREGTNEKLFF	TGTGCCATCCGTGAAGGGACAAATGAAAAACTGTTTTTT
TRBV11-2	NA	TRBJ1-2	NA	CASSLVAPGYTF	TGTGCCAGCAGCTTAGTGGCCCCAGGCTACACCTTC
TRBV7-2	NA	TRBJ1-5	NA	CASSQLGASNQPQHF	TGTGCCAGCAGCCAGTTGGGGGCCAGCAATCAGCCCCAGCATTTT
TRBV10-2	few	TRBJ1-1	TRBD1	CASSQGAGTEAFF	TGCGCCAGCAGTCAGGGGGCGGGGACTGAAGCTTTCTTT
TRBV27	once	TRBJ2-5	NA	CASSSLGWRDQETQYF	TGTGCCAGCAGTTCCCTGGGTTGGAGGGACCAAGAGACCCAGTACTTC
TRBV5-4	NA	TRBJ2-5	NA	CASSLPGTTSETQYF	TGTGCCAGCAGCCTCCCCGGGACAACGAGTGAGACCCAGTACTTC
TRBV28	NA	TRBJ2-1	NA	CASSPPRTSSYNEQFF	TGTGCCAGCAGTCCCCCTAGGACTTCCTCCTACAATGAGCAGTTCTTC
TRBV20-1	few	TRBJ2-3	NA	CSAGDSLQYF	TGCAGTGCGGGGGACTCCTTACAGTATTTT
TRBV29-1	NA	TRBJ2-5	TRBD1	CSVTGGLETQYF	TGCAGCGTGACAGGGGGATTGGAGACCCAGTACTTC
TRBV30	NA	TRBJ2-1	NA	CAWTSWGNEQFF	TGTGCCTGGACTAGTTGGGGCAATGAGCAGTTCTTC
TRBV30	NA	TRBJ1-5	NA	CAWSGWRGNQPQHF	TGTGCCTGGAGTGGTTGGAGGGGCAATCAGCCCCAGCATTTT
TRBV19	NA	TRBJ1-5	NA	CASSIRRDYEPQHF	TGTGCCAGTAGTATAAGGAGGGATTATGAGCCCCAGCATTTT
TRBV7-9	NA	TRBJ1-4	NA	CASSLNREKLFF	TGTGCCAGCAGCTTAAACCGGGAAAAACTGTTTTTT
TRBV29-1	NA	TRBJ2-7	TRBD1	CSVEDLTRDSTYEQYF	TGCAGCGTTGAAGATCTTACTCGGGACAGTACCTACGAGCAGTACTTC
TRBV7-9	NA	TRBJ1-5	TRBD1	CASSRTGVNQPQHF	TGTGCCAGCAGCAGGACAGGGGTTAATCAGCCCCAGCATTTT
TRBV3-1/TRBV3-2	NA	TRBJ2-2	NA	CASSHARTQSTGELFF	TGTGCCAGCAGCCACGCAAGGACACAATCCACCGGGGAGCTGTTTTTT